This TCR beta chain was profiled in a study of T-cell memory formation after mild COVID-19. TCRdb redid the calling of the 5' RACE reads with MiXCR, one entry per CDR3 protein. The sample has a few hundred thousand distinct CDR3 sequences; approximately 20% are singletons. Study results and limitations: Some clones that responded were present in memory (sampled pre-infection), which suggests cross-reactive memory joined. In second-wave clones peaking day 37, SARS-CoV-2 specificity remained unconfirmed. The study found balanced CD4/CD8 in clones contracting day 15 to 85 and a CD4+ lean in later expanders.

Losses at the gene ends were 4 bases for V and 2 bases for J; bases not matched to a gene: 8. CDR3 length equals 16 residues. Germline V gene data show CDR1 as SGDLS and CDR2 as YYNGEE. This clonotype was observed a few times. Its antigen is not identified. This rearrangement joins TRBV9 to TRBJ2-1; 8 bases match TRBD2. The sample was PBMCs or a T cell subset sorted from them (not recorded which). The receptor's source is a man aged 18 to 29 who had mild COVID-19 (a few samples of this study predate the infection). Cell type and time point are not known. The CDR3 is CASSPPERGTYNEQFF. CDR3 nucleotides: TGTGCCAGCAGCCCCCCTGAGCGGGGGACCTACAATGAGCAGTTCTTC.